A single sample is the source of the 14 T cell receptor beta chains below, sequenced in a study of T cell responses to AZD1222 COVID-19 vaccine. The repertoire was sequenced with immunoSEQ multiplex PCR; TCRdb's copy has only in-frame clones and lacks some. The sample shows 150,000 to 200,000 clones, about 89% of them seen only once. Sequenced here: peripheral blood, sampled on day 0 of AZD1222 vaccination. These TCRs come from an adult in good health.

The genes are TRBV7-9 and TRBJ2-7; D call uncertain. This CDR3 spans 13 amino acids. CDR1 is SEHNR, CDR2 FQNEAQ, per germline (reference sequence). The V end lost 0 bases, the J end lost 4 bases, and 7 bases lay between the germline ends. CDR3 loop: CASSLAAAYEQYF. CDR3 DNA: TGTGCCAGCAGCTTAGCGGCAGCTTACGAGCAGTACTTC.

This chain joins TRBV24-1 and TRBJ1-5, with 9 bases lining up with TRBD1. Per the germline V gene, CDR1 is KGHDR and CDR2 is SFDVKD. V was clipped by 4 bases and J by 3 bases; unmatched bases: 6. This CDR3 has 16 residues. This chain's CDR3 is CATSEGQGSPNQPQHF. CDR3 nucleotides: TGTGCCACCAGTGAAGGACAGGGGTCCCCCAATCAGCCCCAGCATTTT.

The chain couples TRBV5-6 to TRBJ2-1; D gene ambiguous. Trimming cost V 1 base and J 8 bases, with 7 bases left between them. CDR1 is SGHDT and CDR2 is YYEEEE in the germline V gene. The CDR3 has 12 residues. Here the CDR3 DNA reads TGTGCCAGCAGCTTGCAAGGAGATGAGCAGTTCTTC. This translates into CASSLQGDEQFF. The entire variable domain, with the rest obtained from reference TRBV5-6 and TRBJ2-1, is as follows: DAGVTQSPTHLIKTRGQQVTLRCSPKSGHDTVSWYQQALGQGPQFIFQYYEEEERQRGNFPDRFSGHQFPNYSSELNVNALLLGDSALYLCASSLQGDEQFFGPGTRLTVL.

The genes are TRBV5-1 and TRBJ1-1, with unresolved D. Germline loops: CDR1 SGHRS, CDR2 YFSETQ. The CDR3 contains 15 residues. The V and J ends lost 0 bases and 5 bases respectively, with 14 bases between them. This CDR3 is CASSLGRTARTEAFF. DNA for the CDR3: TGCGCCAGCAGCTTGGGACGGACGGCGAGAACTGAAGCTTTCTTT.

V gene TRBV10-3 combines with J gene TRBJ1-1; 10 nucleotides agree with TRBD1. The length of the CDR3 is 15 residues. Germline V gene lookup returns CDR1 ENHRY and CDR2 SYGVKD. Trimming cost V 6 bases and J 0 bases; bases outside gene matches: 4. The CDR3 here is CAIRGTGAMNTEAFF. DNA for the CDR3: TGTGCCATCAGGGGGACAGGGGCCATGAACACTGAAGCTTTCTTT.

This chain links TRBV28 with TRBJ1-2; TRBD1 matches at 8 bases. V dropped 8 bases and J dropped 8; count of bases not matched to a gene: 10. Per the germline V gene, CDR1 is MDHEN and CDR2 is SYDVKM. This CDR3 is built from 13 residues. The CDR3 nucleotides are TGTGCCAGCCTGCAGGGGGCGGTAGAAGGCTACACCTTC. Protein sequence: CASLQGAVEGYTF.

The CDR3 here is CASSSPRDRSSYEQYV. The CDR3 nucleotides read TGTGCCAGCAGTAGTCCCCGGGACAGGAGCTCCTACGAGCAGTACGTC. The chain combines TRBV28 with TRBJ2-7, with TRBD1 matching 8 bases. This CDR3 has 16 amino acids. J lost 0 bases, V lost 5 bases, and 9 bases had no gene match. CDR1 MDHEN and CDR2 SYDVKM come from the germline V gene.

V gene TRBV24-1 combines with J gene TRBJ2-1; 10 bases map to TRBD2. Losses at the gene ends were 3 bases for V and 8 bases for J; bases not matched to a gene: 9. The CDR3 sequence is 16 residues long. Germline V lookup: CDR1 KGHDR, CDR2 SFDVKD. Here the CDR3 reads CATSDPSGSLGYEQFF. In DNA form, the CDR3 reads TGTGCCACCAGTGATCCTAGCGGGAGCTTAGGCTATGAGCAGTTCTTC.

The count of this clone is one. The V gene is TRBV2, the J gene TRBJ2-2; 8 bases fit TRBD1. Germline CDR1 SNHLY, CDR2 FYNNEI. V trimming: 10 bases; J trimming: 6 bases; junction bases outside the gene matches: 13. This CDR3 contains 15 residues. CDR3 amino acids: CATTNRQGFSGELFF. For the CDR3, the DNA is TGTGCCACCACGAACAGACAGGGGTTTTCCGGGGAGCTGTTTTTT.

CDR3 amino acids: CASSYREGSNQPQHF. The CDR3 DNA sequence: TGTGCCAGCAGTTACCGGGAGGGCTCCAATCAGCCCCAGCATTTT. The gene calls are TRBV6-2 or TRBV6-3 and TRBJ1-5; D unclear. Germline V gene sequence: CDR1 MNHEY, CDR2 SVGEGT. Between the trimmed V and J ends, which lost 2 bases and 3 bases, there was a span of 11 bases. This CDR3 is 15 amino acids long.

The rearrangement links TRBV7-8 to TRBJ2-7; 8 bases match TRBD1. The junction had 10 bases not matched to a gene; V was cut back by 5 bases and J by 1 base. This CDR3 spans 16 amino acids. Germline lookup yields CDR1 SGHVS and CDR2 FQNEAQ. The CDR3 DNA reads TGTGCCAGCAGCCCTTTAGGACAGGGACGATCCTACGAGCAGTACTTC. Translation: CASSPLGQGRSYEQYF.

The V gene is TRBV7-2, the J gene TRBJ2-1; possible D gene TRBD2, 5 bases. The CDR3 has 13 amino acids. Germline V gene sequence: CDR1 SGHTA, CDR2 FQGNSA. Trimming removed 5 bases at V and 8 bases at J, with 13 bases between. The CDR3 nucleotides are TGTGCCAGCAGCCCGAGAAGGCGGGATGAGCAGTTCTTC. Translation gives CASSPRRRDEQFF.

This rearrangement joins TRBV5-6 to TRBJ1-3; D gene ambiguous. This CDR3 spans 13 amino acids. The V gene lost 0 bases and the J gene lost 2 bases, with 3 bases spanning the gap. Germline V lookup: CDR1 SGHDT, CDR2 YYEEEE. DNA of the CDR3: TGTGCCAGCAGCTTGGACCCTGGAAACACCATATATTTT. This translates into CASSLDPGNTIYF.

CDR3 sequence reads: CASTPGSSSYNSPLHF. The CDR3 DNA reads TGTGCCAGCACCCCGGGTTCCAGCTCCTATAATTCACCCCTCCACTTT. This chain joins TRBV5-8 and TRBJ1-6; D remains ambiguous. Between the trimmed V and J ends, which lost 6 bases and 0 bases, there was a span of 13 bases. Per the germline V gene, CDR1 is SGHTS and CDR2 is YDEGEE. The CDR3 length is 16 residues. Together with reference TRBV5-8 and TRBJ1-6, the CDR3 gives the full variable domain: EAGVTQSPTHLIKTRGQQATLRCSPISGHTSVYWYQQALGLGLQFLLWYDEGEERNRGNFPPRFSGRQFPNYSSELNVNALELEDSALYLCASTPGSSSYNSPLHFGNGTRLTVT.